This T cell receptor (beta chain) was identified during a study of T cell repertoires in cytomegalovirus infection. The V and J ends lost 9 bases and 6 bases, in that order; junction bases with no gene match: 13. Germline V gene sequence: CDR1 SGHTA, CDR2 FQGNSA. This CDR3 has 16 amino acids. Notes on the study in general: There were HLA-C-restricted CMV-specific TCR beta clonotypes dominating the ex vivo response.

For this clonotype: Its specificity is unknown.

TCRdb reprocessed the reads via MiXCR and lists one record per CDR3 protein. Of some 940,000 distinct CDR3 sequences detected, 31% appear once; the ten largest clones hold under 15%. The genes are TRBV7-2 and TRBJ2-1; 11 bases line up with TRBD2. Sequenced material: cultured CD8+ T cells from PBMCs, taken from culture after CMV antigen stimulation. The source is a human donor in good health (CMV status not recorded). Some clones in this sample may be carry-over from other donors' samples. The CDR3 DNA follows: TGTGCCAGTAGCCACCAGACTAGCGGGACTTTCAATGAGCAGTTCTTC. Amino acid sequence: CASSHQTSGTFNEQFF.